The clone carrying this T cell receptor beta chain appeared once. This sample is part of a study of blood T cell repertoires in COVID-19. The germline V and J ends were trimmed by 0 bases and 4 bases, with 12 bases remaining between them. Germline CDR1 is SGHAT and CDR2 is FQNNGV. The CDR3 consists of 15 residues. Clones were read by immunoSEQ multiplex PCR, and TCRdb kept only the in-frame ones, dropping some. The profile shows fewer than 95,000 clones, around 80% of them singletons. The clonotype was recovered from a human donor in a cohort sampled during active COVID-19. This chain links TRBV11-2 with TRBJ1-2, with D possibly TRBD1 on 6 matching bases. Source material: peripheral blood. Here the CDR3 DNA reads TGTGCCAGCAGCTTAGAGTCAGCAGGGGTCTATGGCTACACCTTC. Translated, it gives CASSLESAGVYGYTF.